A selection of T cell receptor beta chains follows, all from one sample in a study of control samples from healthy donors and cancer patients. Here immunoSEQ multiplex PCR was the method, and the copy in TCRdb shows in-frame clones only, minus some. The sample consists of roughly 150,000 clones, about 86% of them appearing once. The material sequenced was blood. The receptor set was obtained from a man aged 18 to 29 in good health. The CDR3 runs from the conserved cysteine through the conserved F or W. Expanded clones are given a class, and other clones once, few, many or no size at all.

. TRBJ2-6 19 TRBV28 CASSFPGRQSRPGANVLTF
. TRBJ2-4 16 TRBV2 CASSEVRGEAKNIQYF
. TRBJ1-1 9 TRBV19 CASGTTTFF
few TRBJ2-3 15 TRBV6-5 CASRITPGRADTQYF
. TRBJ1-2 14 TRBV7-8 CASSATRARYGYTF
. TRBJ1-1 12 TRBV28 CASSNRPIEAFF
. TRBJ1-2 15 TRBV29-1 CSFSPPGQGAYGYTF
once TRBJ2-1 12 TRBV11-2 CASSLAVDEQFF
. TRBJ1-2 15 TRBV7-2 CASSLGTGMPYGYTF
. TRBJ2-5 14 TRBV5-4 CASSLKTGGETQYF
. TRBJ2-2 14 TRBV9 CASSTRQGTGELFF
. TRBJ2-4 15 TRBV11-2 CASSDPGKGGNIQYF
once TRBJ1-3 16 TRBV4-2 CASSQDSDRYLNTIYF
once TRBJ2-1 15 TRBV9 CASSATSGGFNEQFF
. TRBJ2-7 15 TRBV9 CASSVGPRQSYEQYF
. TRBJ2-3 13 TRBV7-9 CASSLGYTDTQYF